The 3 T cell receptor beta chains below were found in one sample sequenced in a study of spatial heterogeneity in lung cancer. MiXCR, applied by TCRdb to the 5' RACE reads, yields one record per CDR3 protein. Among 45,000 to 50,000 distinct CDR3 sequences listed, 12% were seen once. Stated time point: blood at routine non-recurrence follow-up after resection. The sequencing here drew on PBMCs, taken at follow-up. Source of these receptors: a male donor with early-stage non-small cell lung cancer.

The rearrangement links TRBV7-2 to TRBJ2-3; no firm D call. CDR3 size: 13 residues. The V gene's germline CDR1 is SGHTA and CDR2 FQGNSA. The V gene lost 5 bases and the J gene lost 2 bases, with 8 bases spanning the gap. The CDR3 loop reads CASSLSYTDTQYF. The CDR3 region has the DNA TGTGCCAGCAGCCTCTCCTACACAGATACGCAGTATTTT.

This rearrangement joins TRBV18 to TRBJ2-2, with D possibly matching TRBD1 (6 bases). This CDR3 is 14 amino acids long. The V end lost 3 bases, the J end lost 3 bases, and 8 bases lay between the germline ends. The germline V gene has CDR1 KGHSH and CDR2 LQKENI. Here the CDR3 reads CASSPWTDTGELFF. CDR3 coding DNA: TGTGCCAGCTCACCCTGGACAGACACCGGGGAGCTGTTTTTT.

In this sample, this clonotype turned up a few times. The chain joins TRBV4-3 to TRBJ2-2, with D uncertain. This CDR3 spans 15 amino acids. Trimming stripped 1 base from V and 4 bases from J, with 10 bases between. Per germline, CDR1 LGHNA and CDR2 YSLEER. As DNA, the CDR3 is TGCGCCAGCAGCCAAGGGAATAAGGGCACCGGGGAGCTGTTTTTT. Encoded protein: CASSQGNKGTGELFF.